The 28 T cell receptor beta chains below all came from one sample that was sequenced in a study of blood T cell repertoires in COVID-19. Clones were sequenced by immunoSEQ multiplex PCR, and TCRdb holds only the in-frame ones, with some missing. The sample has approximately 220,000 clones, roughly 80% seen once. The sample consisted of peripheral blood. Receptors were obtained from a woman aged 55-70 years who had recovered from COVID-19.

This clone was detected once. The chain links TRBV5-1 to TRBJ1-2; D call uncertain. Germline-derived CDR1 and CDR2 are SGHRS and YFSETQ. Trimming pared 0 bases from V and 8 bases from J, leaving 14 bases between. CDR3 length: 14 residues. CDR3 bases: TGCGCCAGCAGCTTGGGAGATAACCCGGGAGGCTACACCTTC. Protein sequence: CASSLGDNPGGYTF.

The chain employs TRBV18 and TRBJ1-1, with D maybe TRBD1 (5 bases). The CDR3 has 16 amino acids. Germline CDR1 is KGHSH and CDR2 is LQKENI. The V and J ends lost 2 bases and 2 bases respectively, with 15 bases between them. CDR3 region: CASSPYWGSSNTEAFF. The CDR3, as DNA: TGTGCCAGCTCACCATATTGGGGCAGTTCAAACACTGAAGCTTTCTTT. The whole variable domain, filled in from reference TRBV18 and TRBJ1-1, reads NAGVMQNPRHLVRRRGQEARLRCSPMKGHSHVYWYRQLPEEGLKFMVYLQKENIIDESGMPKERFSAEFPKEGPSILRIQQVVRGDSAAYFCASSPYWGSSNTEAFFGQGTRLTVV.

The chain carries TRBV19 and TRBJ1-2; 8 bases fit TRBD1. CDR1 and CDR2 (germline): LNHDA, SQIVND (reference sequence). Trimming cost V 7 bases and J 2 bases; bases outside gene matches: 6. This CDR3 spans 14 amino acids. CDR3 protein: CASNQPGGNYGYTF. CDR3 bases: TGTGCCAGTAATCAGCCAGGGGGCAACTATGGCTACACCTTC.

A word on this clone: The limits of the CDR3 on the DNA are not certain, so only TCRdb's listed CDR3 is given. V gene TRBV11-2 combines with J gene TRBJ1-2; TRBD1, the table's D call, lacks a check against the DNA. CDR1 and CDR2 from the germline V gene are SGHAT and FQNNGV. The CDR3 adds up to 13 amino acids, both ends counted. This CDR3 is CASSLVGQGINTF.

This chain links TRBV6-5 with TRBJ1-4; no definite D call. The CDR3 length is 12 residues. In germline, CDR1 is MNHEY, CDR2 SVGAGI. V was pared by 8 bases and J by 0 bases, with 4 bases between. The CDR3 protein is CASQTTNEKLFF. The CDR3 DNA follows: TGTGCCAGCCAAACAACTAATGAAAAACTGTTTTTT.

This clone appeared a single time. The V gene is TRBV6-5, the J gene TRBJ2-7; D may be TRBD1 (6 bases). Trimming left V 2 bases short and J 4 bases short, with 15 bases between. The CDR3 sequence is 15 residues long. The V gene's germline CDR1 is MNHEY and CDR2 SVGAGI. CDR3: CASSYGQGGWYEQYF. For the CDR3, the DNA is TGTGCCAGCAGTTACGGACAAGGGGGTTGGTACGAGCAGTACTTC.

V is TRBV2 and J is TRBJ2-7; D possibly corresponds to TRBD2 (6 bases). CDR3 size: 13 residues. Germline assignment: CDR1 SNHLY and CDR2 FYNNEI. Trimming took off 7 bases at V and 4 bases at J, with 14 bases between the two ends. The CDR3, as DNA: TGTGCCAGCATGCGGGGCCCGCGGTACGAGCAGTACTTC. As protein: CASMRGPRYEQYF.

The chain couples TRBV5-1 to TRBJ1-1; D unclear. Germline CDR1 SGHRS, CDR2 YFSETQ. The CDR3 extends over 12 amino acids. The ends were cut back, 4 bases at V and 3 bases at J, with 7 bases in the middle. DNA of the CDR3: TGCGCCAGCAGCGACGGGGACACTGAAGCTTTCTTT. This encodes CASSDGDTEAFF.

The chain couples TRBV12-3 or TRBV12-4 to TRBJ2-7, with TRBD1 as a possible D gene (5 bases). The CDR3 covers 13 residues. The V end was cut by 3 bases, the J end by 3 bases, with 9 bases between. CDR3 sequence (DNA): TGTGCCAGCAGTTTCCAGGGTTTCTACGAGCAGTACTTC. Amino acid sequence: CASSFQGFYEQYF.

The rearrangement links TRBV12-5 to TRBJ2-1; 8 bases map to TRBD2. V trimming: 6 bases; J trimming: 6 bases; junction bases outside the gene matches: 13. The CDR3 covers 16 residues. Germline V lookup: CDR1 LGHNT, CDR2 FRNRAP. CDR3 in amino acids: CASGSHVAGSLNEQFF. DNA for the CDR3: TGTGCTAGTGGCTCCCATGTAGCGGGGTCCCTCAATGAGCAGTTCTTC.

This chain connects TRBV2 to TRBJ1-5; D not resolved. This CDR3 spans 15 amino acids. Between the trimmed V and J ends, which lost 6 bases and 0 bases, there was a span of 12 bases. The germline CDR1 and CDR2 sequences are SNHLY and FYNNEI. The CDR3 nucleotides are TGTGCCAGCAGAATGACAAGATATAGCAATCAGCCCCAGCATTTT. Translation gives CASRMTRYSNQPQHF.

The genes are TRBV11-2 and TRBJ2-5; TRBD2 is a possible D gene (5 bases). V was shortened by 5 bases and J by 2 bases, with 12 bases between the two germline ends. Germline lookup yields CDR1 SGHAT and CDR2 FQNNGV. The CDR3 covers 14 residues. This CDR3 reads CASSPQRIQETQYF. As DNA, the CDR3 is TGTGCCAGCAGCCCTCAGCGGATACAAGAGACCCAGTACTTC.

This rearrangement joins TRBV9 to TRBJ2-7; 7 nucleotides line up with TRBD1. Trimming took 1 base from V and 6 from J; bases not matched to a gene: 10. The CDR3 has 15 amino acids. Looked up from germline, CDR1 is SGDLS and CDR2 is YYNGEE. The CDR3 nucleotides read TGTGCCAGCAGCGTATCGGGACAGTGGACCCCCGAGCAGTACTTC. Its protein is CASSVSGQWTPEQYF.

This chain uses TRBV12-3 or TRBV12-4 with TRBJ2-1; no clear D gene. The CDR3 has 13 residues. The germline V and J ends were trimmed by 3 bases and 7 bases, with 10 bases remaining between them. As DNA, the CDR3 is TGTGCCAGCAGTTTCTACCTTCGGAATGAGCAGTTCTTC. Translating gives CASSFYLRNEQFF.

CDR3 loop: CASSYKGGSNSPLHF. The CDR3 bases are TGTGCCAGCAGTTATAAAGGGGGCTCCAATTCACCCCTCCACTTT. The chain uses TRBV6-6 and TRBJ1-6; TRBD1 matches 7 bases. This CDR3 comprises 15 residues. CDR1 and CDR2 from the germline V gene are MNHNY and SVGAGI (reference sequence). V was clipped by 3 bases and J by 7 bases; unmatched bases: 6.

The J gene is TRBJ1-1, the V gene TRBV7-8, with D maybe TRBD1 (6 bases). The CDR3 is made up of 15 amino acids. The ends were cut back, 1 base at V and 4 bases at J, with 13 bases in the middle. Germline V gene sequence: CDR1 SGHVS, CDR2 FQNEAQ. The CDR3 loop reads CASSLGGGWATEAFF. CDR3 sequence (DNA): TGTGCCAGCAGCTTAGGGGGGGGCTGGGCCACTGAAGCTTTCTTT.

The V and J genes are TRBV5-4 and TRBJ1-2; 9 bases align to TRBD1. The CDR3 is made up of 13 amino acids. Trimming took 0 bases from V and 6 from J; bases not matched to a gene: 0. Germline V gives CDR1 SGHNT, CDR2 YYREEE (reference sequence). CDR3 sequence (DNA): TGTGCCAGCAGCTTGGACAGGGGGCATGGCTACACCTTC. This gives the protein CASSLDRGHGYTF.

This clone was observed a handful of times. The rearrangement joins TRBV5-1 to TRBJ2-2; D not resolved. In germline, CDR1 is SGHRS, CDR2 YFSETQ. Trimming took 1 base from V and 8 from J, leaving 6 bases between them. This CDR3 has 12 amino acids. Here the CDR3 reads CASSLPGGELFF. CDR3 nucleotide sequence: TGCGCCAGCAGCTTGCCCGGGGGGGAGCTGTTTTTT.

The rearrangement uses TRBV15 and TRBJ2-5, with D unclear. The length of the CDR3 is 13 residues. The germline V and J ends were trimmed by 5 bases and 0 bases, with 7 bases remaining between them. In germline, CDR1 is LNHNV, CDR2 YYDKDF (reference sequence). As DNA, the CDR3 is TGTGCCACCAGCCTTGGCTACCAAGAGACCCAGTACTTC. Protein: CATSLGYQETQYF. The full variable domain, in which reference TRBV15 and TRBJ2-5 provide the parts outside the CDR3, is DAMVIQNPRYQVTQFGKPVTLSCSQTLNHNVMYWYQQKSSQAPKLLFHYYDKDFNNEADTPDNFQSRRPNTSFCFLDIRSPGLGDTAMYLCATSLGYQETQYFGPGTRLLVL.

This clone was seen only a few times. The gene calls are TRBV6-2 or TRBV6-3 and TRBJ2-7; D perhaps matches TRBD1 (6 bases). The germline V gene has CDR1 MNHEY and CDR2 SVGEGT. There are 16 residues in the CDR3. V shed 6 bases and J shed 1 base, with 19 bases lying between them. The CDR3 sequence is CASSSLPGDISYEQYF. CDR3 nucleotide sequence: TGTGCCAGCAGCTCCCTTCCAGGGGATATTTCCTACGAGCAGTACTTC.

This clone was picked up one time. The chain links TRBV27 to TRBJ2-2; TRBD2 matches at 10 bases. Trimming removed 7 bases from V and 5 bases from J; junction bases left unmatched: 4. Germline V gene data show CDR1 as MNHEY and CDR2 as SMNVEV (reference sequence). The CDR3 length is 14 residues. The CDR3 DNA sequence: TGTGCCAGCATGACACTAGCGGGGACCGGGGAGCTGTTTTTT. This encodes CASMTLAGTGELFF.

CDR3 DNA: TGTGCCAGCATTCCCGGGACAGGGAGTGAAAAACTGTTTTTT. It is translated as CASIPGTGSEKLFF. The chain recombines TRBV28 with TRBJ1-4; 9 nucleotides match TRBD1. Germline V gene sequence: CDR1 MDHEN, CDR2 SYDVKM. V dropped 7 bases and J dropped 7; count of bases not matched to a gene: 7. The CDR3 is 14 amino acids.

This chain uses TRBV9 with TRBJ1-2; no clear D. Germline lookup yields CDR1 SGDLS and CDR2 YYNGEE. Deletions cut 3 bases from V and 1 base from J, with 16 bases between. This CDR3 comprises 16 residues. Here the CDR3 DNA reads TGTGCCAGCAGCGCCATAGCGGGGAGACTTAACTATGGCTACACCTTC. This gives the protein CASSAIAGRLNYGYTF.

V gene TRBV4-3 combines with J gene TRBJ2-5; 8 bases are shared with TRBD2. Unmatched junction bases numbered 7, after V lost 0 bases and J lost 4 bases. The V gene's germline CDR1 is LGHNA and CDR2 YSLEER. CDR3 length: 16 amino acids. The CDR3 is CASSQDIGGGGETQYF. The CDR3 DNA is TGCGCCAGCAGCCAAGATATCGGGGGGGGTGGAGAGACCCAGTACTTC.

This clone was counted a single time. This chain uses TRBV11-2 with TRBJ2-1, with D possibly TRBD2 on 6 matching bases. The germline V and J ends were trimmed by 1 base and 8 bases, with 9 bases remaining between them. This CDR3 contains 13 residues. Germline V gene data show CDR1 as SGHAT and CDR2 as FQNNGV. CDR3 protein: CASSLAGVYEQFF. In DNA, the CDR3 is TGTGCCAGCAGCTTAGCGGGAGTCTATGAGCAGTTCTTC. Using reference TRBV11-2 and TRBJ2-1 for the parts outside the CDR3, the full variable domain is EAGVAQSPRYKIIEKRQSVAFWCNPISGHATLYWYQQILGQGPKLLIQFQNNGVVDDSQLPKDRFSAERLKGVDSTLKIQPAKLEDSAVYLCASSLAGVYEQFFGPGTRLTVL.

The chain is built from TRBV12-5 and TRBJ2-1; D might be TRBD1 (6 bases). V lost 7 bases to trimming and J lost 4 bases, with 14 bases between them. This CDR3 is 14 amino acids long. From germline, CDR1 is LGHNT and CDR2 FRNRAP. CDR3 in amino acids: CASVYTGTYNEQFF. CDR3 nucleotides: TGTGCTAGTGTCTACACAGGGACGTACAATGAGCAGTTCTTC.

V usage is TRBV9 and J usage is TRBJ2-1; a possible D gene is TRBD1 (5 bases). Trimming cost V 3 bases and J 0 bases, with 16 bases left between them. Germline V CDR1 and CDR2: SGDLS, YYNGEE. The CDR3 totals 17 residues. Here the CDR3 reads CASSATPQGGSYNEQFF. CDR3 nucleotides: TGTGCCAGCAGCGCCACGCCCCAGGGCGGCTCCTACAATGAGCAGTTCTTC.

In nucleotides, the CDR3 is TGTGCCAGCAGCAGGGGACAGGGGCACTATGGCTACACCTTC. Encoded protein: CASSRGQGHYGYTF. The chain has TRBV5-5 and TRBJ1-2; TRBD1 aligns across 10 bases. J gave up 3 bases and V 4 bases, and 3 bases lay outside the gene matches. This CDR3 region has 14 residues. CDR1 and CDR2 (germline): SGHKS, YYEKEE (reference sequence). The full variable domain, its missing parts supplied by reference TRBV5-5 and TRBJ1-2, is DAGVTQSPTHLIKTRGQQVTLRCSPISGHKSVSWYQQVLGQGPQFIFQYYEKEERGRGNFPDRFSARQFPNYSSELNVNALLLGDSALYLCASSRGQGHYGYTFGSGTRLTVV.